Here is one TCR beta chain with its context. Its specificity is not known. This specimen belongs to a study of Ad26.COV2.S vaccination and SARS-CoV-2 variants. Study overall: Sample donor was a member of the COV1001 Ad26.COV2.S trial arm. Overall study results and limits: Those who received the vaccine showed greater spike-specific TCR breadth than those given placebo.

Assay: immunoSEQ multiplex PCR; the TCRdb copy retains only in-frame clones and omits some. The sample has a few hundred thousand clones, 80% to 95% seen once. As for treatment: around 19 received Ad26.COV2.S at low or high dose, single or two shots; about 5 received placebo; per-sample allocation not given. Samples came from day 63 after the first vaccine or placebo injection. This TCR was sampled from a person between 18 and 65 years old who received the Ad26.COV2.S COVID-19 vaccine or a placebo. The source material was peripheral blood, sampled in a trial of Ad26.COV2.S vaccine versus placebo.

DNA of the CDR3: TGTGCCAGCAGCCAGGACAGGGCCTTCGAGCAGTACTTC. Translating gives CASSQDRAFEQYF. The V gene is TRBV3-1 (or the pseudogene TRBV3-2), the J gene TRBJ2-7, with 8 bases matching TRBD1. Losses at the gene ends were 3 bases for V and 6 bases for J; bases not matched to a gene: 4. The germline V gene encodes CDR1 LGHDT and CDR2 YNNKEL (reference sequence). This CDR3 has 13 amino acids.